This T cell receptor beta chain is drawn from a study of radiation and T cells in renal cell carcinoma. Overall study results and limits: In blood, top tumor clones expanded by 2 weeks, shrinking by 4.

Per the germline V gene, CDR1 is SQVTM and CDR2 is ANQGSEA. The CDR3 totals 15 residues. V was trimmed by 6 bases and J by 4 bases, leaving 16 bases between them. The time point was: blood 2 weeks post-SBRT. Treatment here: 15 Gy SBRT to primary tumor, nephrectomy 4 weeks later. Clear cell pathology was present in this patient's renal cell carcinoma. Only in-frame clones appear in the TCRdb table, and some are missing; sequencing was by immunoSEQ multiplex PCR. In the table there are 100,000 to 150,000 clones, 81% of which are singletons. In this sample, this clone turned up a few times. Its antigen is still unknown.

The TCR was taken from a man in his forties or fifties with renal cell carcinoma. The source was blood, collected from a patient whose treatment included radiotherapy and nephrectomy. The chain carries TRBV29-1 and TRBJ2-6, with D perhaps assigned TRBD1 or TRBD2 (5 bases each). In DNA form, the CDR3 reads TGCAGCGTCCCGGGACCCTCTACCGGGGCCAACGTCCTGACTTTC. The encoded protein is CSVPGPSTGANVLTF.